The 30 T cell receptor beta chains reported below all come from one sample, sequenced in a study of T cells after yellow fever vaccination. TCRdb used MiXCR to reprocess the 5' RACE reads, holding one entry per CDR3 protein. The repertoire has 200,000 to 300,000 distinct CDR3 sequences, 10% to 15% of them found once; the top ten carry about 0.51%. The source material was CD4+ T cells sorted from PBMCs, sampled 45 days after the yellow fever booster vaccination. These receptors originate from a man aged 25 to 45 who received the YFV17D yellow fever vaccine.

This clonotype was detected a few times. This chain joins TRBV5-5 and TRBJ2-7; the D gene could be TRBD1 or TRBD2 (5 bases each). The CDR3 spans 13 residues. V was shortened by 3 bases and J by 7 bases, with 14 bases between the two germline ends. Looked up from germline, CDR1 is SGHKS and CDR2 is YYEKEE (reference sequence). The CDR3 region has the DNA TGTGCCAGCAGCTCCACGGGGACCTGGGAGCAGTACTTC. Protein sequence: CASSSTGTWEQYF.

For the CDR3, the DNA is TGTGCCAGCAGTCAACAGGGGGTCGGCACCGGGGAGCTGTTTTTT. It is translated as CASSQQGVGTGELFF. The V and J genes are TRBV28 and TRBJ2-2, with 8 bases identical to TRBD1. Trimming took 5 bases from V and 4 from J; bases not matched to a gene: 6. Germline V gene data show CDR1 as MDHEN and CDR2 as SYDVKM. This CDR3 region has 15 residues.

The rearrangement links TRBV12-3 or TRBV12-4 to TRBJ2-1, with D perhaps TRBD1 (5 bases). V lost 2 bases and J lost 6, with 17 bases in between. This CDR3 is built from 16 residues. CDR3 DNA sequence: TGTGCCAGCAGTTTATCTGGTGGCACAGGTTTCAATGAGCAGTTCTTC. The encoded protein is CASSLSGGTGFNEQFF.

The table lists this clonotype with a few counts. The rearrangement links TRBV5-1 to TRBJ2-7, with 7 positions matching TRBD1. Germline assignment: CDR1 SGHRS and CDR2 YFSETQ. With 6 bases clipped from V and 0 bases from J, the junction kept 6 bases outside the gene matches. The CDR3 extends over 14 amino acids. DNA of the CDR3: TGCGCCAGCACGGGGACAGCTCGCTCCTACGAGCAGTACTTC. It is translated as CASTGTARSYEQYF.

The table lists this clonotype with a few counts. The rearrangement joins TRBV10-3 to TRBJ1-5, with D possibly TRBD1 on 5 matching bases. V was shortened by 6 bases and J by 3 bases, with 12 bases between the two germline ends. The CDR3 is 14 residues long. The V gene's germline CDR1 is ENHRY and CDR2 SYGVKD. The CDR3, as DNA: TGTGCCATCAGCGCGGGACTAGACAATCAGCCCCAGCATTTT. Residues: CAISAGLDNQPQHF.

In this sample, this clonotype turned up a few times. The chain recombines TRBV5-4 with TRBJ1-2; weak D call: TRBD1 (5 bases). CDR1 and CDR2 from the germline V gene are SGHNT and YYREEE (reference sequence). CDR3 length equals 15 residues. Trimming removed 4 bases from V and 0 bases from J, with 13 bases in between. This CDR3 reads CASSRGGGANYGYTF. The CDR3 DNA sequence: TGTGCCAGCAGCCGCGGGGGAGGAGCTAACTATGGCTACACCTTC.

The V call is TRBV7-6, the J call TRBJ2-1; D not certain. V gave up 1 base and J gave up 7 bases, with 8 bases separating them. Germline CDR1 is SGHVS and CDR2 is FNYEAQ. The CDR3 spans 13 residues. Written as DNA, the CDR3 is TGTGCCAGCAGCTTAGAGGGCTGGAATGAGCAGTTCTTC. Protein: CASSLEGWNEQFF.

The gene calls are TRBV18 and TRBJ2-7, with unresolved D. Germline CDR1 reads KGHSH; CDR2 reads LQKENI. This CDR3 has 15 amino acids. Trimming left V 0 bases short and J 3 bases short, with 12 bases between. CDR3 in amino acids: CASSPPAARSYEQYF. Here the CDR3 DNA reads TGTGCCAGCTCACCACCGGCGGCCAGGAGCTACGAGCAGTACTTC.

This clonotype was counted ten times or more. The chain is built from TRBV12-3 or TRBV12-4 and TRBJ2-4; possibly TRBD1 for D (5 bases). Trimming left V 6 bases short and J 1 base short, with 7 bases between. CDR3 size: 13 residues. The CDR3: CASSRQAKNIQYF. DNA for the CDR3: TGTGCCAGCAGCAGACAGGCCAAAAACATTCAGTACTTC.

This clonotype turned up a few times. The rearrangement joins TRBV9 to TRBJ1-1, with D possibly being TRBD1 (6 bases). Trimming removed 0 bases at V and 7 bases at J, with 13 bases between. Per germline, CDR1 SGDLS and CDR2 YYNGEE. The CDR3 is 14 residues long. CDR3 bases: TGTGCCAGCAGCGTAGCTCGCAGGGGAGGTGAAGCTTTCTTT. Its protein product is CASSVARRGGEAFF.

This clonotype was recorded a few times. CDR3 nucleotide sequence: TGTGCCAGCAGCCCCCCCCTAGGAGAGCAGTACTTC. Its protein is CASSPPLGEQYF. The chain has TRBV3-1 and TRBJ2-7; D is uncertain. The germline V gene has CDR1 LGHDT and CDR2 YNNKEL (reference sequence). This CDR3 spans 12 amino acids. V was pared by 4 bases and J by 7 bases, with 11 bases between.

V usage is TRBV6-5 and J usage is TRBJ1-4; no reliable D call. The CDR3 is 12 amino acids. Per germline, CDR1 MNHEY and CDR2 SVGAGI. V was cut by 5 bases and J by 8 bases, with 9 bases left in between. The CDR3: CASSRGGEKLFF. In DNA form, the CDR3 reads TGTGCCAGCAGTCGGGGAGGCGAAAAACTGTTTTTT.

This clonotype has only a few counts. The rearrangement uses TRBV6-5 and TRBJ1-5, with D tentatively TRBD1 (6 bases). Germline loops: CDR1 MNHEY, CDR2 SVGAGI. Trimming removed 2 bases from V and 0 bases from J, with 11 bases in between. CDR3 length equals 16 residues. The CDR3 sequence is CASSYRAGVSNQPQHF. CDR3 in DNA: TGTGCCAGCAGTTACAGGGCAGGGGTTAGCAATCAGCCCCAGCATTTT.

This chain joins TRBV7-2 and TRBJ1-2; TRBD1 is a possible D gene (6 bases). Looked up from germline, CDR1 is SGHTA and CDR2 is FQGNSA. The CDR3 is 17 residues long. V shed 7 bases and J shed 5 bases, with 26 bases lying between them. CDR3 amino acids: CASTEEEGGTGWYGYTF. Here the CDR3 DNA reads TGTGCCAGCACCGAAGAGGAGGGCGGAACAGGGTGGTATGGCTACACCTTC.

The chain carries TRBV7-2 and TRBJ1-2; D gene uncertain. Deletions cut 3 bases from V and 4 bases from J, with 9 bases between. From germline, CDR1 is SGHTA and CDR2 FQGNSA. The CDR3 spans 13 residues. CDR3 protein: CASSFGSAYGYTF. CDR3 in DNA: TGTGCCAGCAGCTTTGGTTCGGCCTATGGCTACACCTTC. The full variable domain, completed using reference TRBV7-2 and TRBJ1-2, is GAGVSQSPSNKVTEKGKDVELRCDPISGHTALYWYRQSLGQGLEFLIYFQGNSAPDKSGLPSDRFSAERTGGSVSTLTIQRTQQEDSAVYLCASSFGSAYGYTFGSGTRLTVV.

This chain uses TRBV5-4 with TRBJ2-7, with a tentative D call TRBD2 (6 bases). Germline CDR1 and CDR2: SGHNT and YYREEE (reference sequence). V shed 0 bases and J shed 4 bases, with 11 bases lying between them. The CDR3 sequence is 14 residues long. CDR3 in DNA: TGTGCCAGCAGCTTGGACGGGAGCAAATACGAGCAGTACTTC. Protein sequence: CASSLDGSKYEQYF.

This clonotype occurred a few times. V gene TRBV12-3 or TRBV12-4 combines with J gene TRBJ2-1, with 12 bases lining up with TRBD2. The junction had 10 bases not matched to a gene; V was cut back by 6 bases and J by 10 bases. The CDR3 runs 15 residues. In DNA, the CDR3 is TGTGCCAGCAGGAGGGGGGGGACTAGCGGGTGGGAGCAGTTCTTC. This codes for CASRRGGTSGWEQFF.

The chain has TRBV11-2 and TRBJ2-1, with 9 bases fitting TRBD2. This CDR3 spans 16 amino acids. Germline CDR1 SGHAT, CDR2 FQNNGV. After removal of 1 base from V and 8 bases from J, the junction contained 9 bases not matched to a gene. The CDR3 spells CASSLASGGKGDEQFF. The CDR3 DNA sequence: TGTGCCAGCAGCTTAGCCAGCGGGGGGAAAGGGGATGAGCAGTTCTTC.

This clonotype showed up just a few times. The CDR3: CASSVAETVGGEQFF. The CDR3 DNA is TGTGCCAGCAGCGTAGCAGAGACTGTTGGGGGTGAGCAGTTCTTC. This chain connects TRBV9 to TRBJ2-1; D may correspond to TRBD1 or TRBD2 (5 bases each). This CDR3 has 15 amino acids. Germline V gene data show CDR1 as SGDLS and CDR2 as YYNGEE. The V end was cut by 0 bases, the J end by 9 bases, with 16 bases between.

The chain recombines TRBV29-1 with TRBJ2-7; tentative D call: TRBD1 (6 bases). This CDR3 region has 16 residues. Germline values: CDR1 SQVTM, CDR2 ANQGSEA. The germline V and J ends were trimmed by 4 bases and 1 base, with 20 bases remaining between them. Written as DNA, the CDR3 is TGCAGCGTTGTGAAGGGGGATGTAGGGAAATCCTACGAGCAGTACTTC. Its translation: CSVVKGDVGKSYEQYF.

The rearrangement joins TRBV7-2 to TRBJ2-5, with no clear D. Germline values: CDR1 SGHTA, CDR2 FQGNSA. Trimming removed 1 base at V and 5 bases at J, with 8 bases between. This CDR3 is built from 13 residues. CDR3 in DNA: TGTGCCAGCAGCTTAGGTGGACCTGAGACCCAGTACTTC. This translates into CASSLGGPETQYF.

CDR3 sequence reads: CASSWGGGTEAFF. The DNA of the CDR3 is TGCGCCAGCAGCTGGGGGGGTGGCACTGAAGCTTTCTTT. The gene calls are TRBV5-1 and TRBJ1-1, with D maybe TRBD1 (5 bases). CDR3 length: 13 amino acids. The V end lost 3 bases, the J end lost 4 bases, and 10 bases lay between the germline ends. Germline-derived CDR1 and CDR2 are SGHRS and YFSETQ.

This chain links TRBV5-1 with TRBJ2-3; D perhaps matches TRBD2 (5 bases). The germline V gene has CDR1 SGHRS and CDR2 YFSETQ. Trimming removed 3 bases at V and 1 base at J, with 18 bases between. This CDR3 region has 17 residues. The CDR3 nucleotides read TGCGCCAGCAGCTCGAGCGTGACATGGGGAGGCACAGATACGCAGTATTTT. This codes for CASSSSVTWGGTDTQYF.

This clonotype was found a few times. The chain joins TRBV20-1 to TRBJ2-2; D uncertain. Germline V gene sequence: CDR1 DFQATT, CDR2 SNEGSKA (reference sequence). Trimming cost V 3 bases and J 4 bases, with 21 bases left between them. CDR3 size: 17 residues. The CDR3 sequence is CSASPTLTTLGTGELFF. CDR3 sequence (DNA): TGCAGTGCTAGTCCGACGCTGACAACCCTTGGCACCGGGGAGCTGTTTTTT.

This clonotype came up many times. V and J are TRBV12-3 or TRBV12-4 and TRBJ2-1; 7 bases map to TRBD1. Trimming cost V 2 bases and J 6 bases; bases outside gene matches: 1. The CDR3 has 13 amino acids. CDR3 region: CASSLSGGNEQFF. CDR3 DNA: TGTGCCAGCAGTTTATCAGGGGGCAATGAGCAGTTCTTC.

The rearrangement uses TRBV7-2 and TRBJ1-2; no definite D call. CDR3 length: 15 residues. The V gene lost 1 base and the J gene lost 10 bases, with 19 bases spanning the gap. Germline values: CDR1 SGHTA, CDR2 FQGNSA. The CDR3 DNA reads TGTGCCAGCAGCTTAGGTTTCGCCTTTAGTACATCCTACACCTTC. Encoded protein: CASSLGFAFSTSYTF. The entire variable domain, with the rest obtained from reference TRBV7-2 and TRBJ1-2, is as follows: GAGVSQSPSNKVTEKGKDVELRCDPISGHTALYWYRQSLGQGLEFLIYFQGNSAPDKSGLPSDRFSAERTGGSVSTLTIQRTQQEDSAVYLCASSLGFAFSTSYTFGSGTRLTVV.

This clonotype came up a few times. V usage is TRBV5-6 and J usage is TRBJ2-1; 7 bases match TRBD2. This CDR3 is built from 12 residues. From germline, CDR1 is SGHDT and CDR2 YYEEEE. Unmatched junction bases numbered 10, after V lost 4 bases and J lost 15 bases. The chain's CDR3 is CASSPGVGLMFF. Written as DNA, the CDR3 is TGTGCCAGCAGCCCCGGGGTGGGACTAATGTTCTTC.

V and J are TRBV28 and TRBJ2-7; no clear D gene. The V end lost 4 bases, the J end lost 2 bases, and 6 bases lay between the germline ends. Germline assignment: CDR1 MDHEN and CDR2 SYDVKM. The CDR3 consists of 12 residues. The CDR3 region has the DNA TGTGCCAGCAGTTGGGGAACCTACGAGCAGTACTTC. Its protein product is CASSWGTYEQYF.

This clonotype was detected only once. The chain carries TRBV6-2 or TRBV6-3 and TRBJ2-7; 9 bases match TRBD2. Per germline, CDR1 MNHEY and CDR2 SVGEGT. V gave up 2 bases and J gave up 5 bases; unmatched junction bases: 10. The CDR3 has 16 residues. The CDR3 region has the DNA TGTGCCAGCAGTTACCTGGGACTAGCCGACGTTGACGAGCAGTACTTC. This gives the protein CASSYLGLADVDEQYF.

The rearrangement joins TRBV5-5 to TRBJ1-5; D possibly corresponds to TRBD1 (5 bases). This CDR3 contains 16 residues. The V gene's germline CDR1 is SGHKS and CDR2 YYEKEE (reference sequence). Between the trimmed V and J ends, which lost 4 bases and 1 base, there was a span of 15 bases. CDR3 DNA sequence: TGTGCCAGCAGCCCGGTGGGGGGTGGGAGCAATCAGCCCCAGCATTTT. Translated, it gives CASSPVGGGSNQPQHF.